This TCR beta chain was obtained from a study of regulatory T cells in long-lasting Graves disease. Study-level background: In persistent Graves' disease, antithyroid drugs had been taken for over 5 years and TSH receptor antibodies stayed positive. Findings of the study overall: Persistent cases of Graves' showed reduced TCR diversity relative to newly diagnosed patients. A greater number of public clonotypes (approximately 2,700) was shared by persistent patients than by new patients (approximately 880). Among samples with persistent disease, TRBV28, TRBJ1-2 and TRBJ2-5 were favored.

With iRepertoire HTBI primers and Arm-PCR of CDR3 regions, TCR beta libraries were built. Each CDR3 protein gets one entry after TCRdb re-called the multiplex PCR reads with MiXCR. The repertoire holds about 430,000 distinct CDR3 sequences, with roughly 23% as singletons. The CDR3 covers 15 residues. Unmatched junction bases numbered 10, after V lost 5 bases and J lost 3 bases. Germline assignment: CDR1 SGHTA and CDR2 FQGNSA. At least ten counts were recorded for this clonotype. What it binds is not known. Indicated time point: persistent/refractory GD, antithyroid drugs over 5 years with positive TRAb. From PBMCs, RNA was extracted and then used to make the TCR library.

Source: peripheral blood mononuclear cells (PBMCs), taken when the disease was refractory, from a patient treated with antithyroid drugs. The receptor's source is a female donor with Graves disease. The chain is built from TRBV7-2 and TRBJ2-7; 7 bases align to TRBD1. Here the CDR3 reads CASSPGTADYYEQYF. The CDR3 DNA follows: TGTGCCAGCAGCCCCGGGACAGCCGACTACTACGAGCAGTACTTC.